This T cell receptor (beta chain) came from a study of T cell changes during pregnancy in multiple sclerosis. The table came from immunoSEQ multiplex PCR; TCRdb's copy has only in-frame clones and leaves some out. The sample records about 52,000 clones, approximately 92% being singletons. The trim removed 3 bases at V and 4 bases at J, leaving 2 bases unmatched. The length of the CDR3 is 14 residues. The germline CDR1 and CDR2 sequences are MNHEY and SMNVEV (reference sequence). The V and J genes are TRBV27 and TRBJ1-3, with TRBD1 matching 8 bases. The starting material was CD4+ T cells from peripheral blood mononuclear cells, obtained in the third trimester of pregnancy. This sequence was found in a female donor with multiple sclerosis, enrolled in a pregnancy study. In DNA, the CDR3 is TGTGCCAGCAGTTTCAGGGGGCAGGGAAACACCATATATTTT. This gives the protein CASSFRGQGNTIYF.